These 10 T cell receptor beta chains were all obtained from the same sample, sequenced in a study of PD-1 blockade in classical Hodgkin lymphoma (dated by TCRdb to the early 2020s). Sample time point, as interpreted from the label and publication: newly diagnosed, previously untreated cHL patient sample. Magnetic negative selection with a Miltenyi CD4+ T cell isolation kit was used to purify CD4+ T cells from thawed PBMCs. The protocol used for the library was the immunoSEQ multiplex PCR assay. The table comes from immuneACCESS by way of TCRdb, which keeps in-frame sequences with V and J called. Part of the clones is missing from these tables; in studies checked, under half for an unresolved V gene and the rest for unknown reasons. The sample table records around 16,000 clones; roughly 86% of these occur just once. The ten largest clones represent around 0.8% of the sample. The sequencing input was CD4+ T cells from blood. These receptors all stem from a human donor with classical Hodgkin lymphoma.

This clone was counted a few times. Here the CDR3 DNA reads TGTGCCACCGCCGGGACCACCCGGAACGAGCAGTACTTC. It translates to CATAGTTRNEQYF. The V gene is TRBV19, the J gene TRBJ2-7; tentatively, D is TRBD1 or TRBD2 (5 bases each). Germline V gene lookup returns CDR1 LNHDA and CDR2 SQIVND (reference sequence). This CDR3 is built from 13 residues. V lost 10 bases and J 5 bases, leaving 18 bases between the germline ends.

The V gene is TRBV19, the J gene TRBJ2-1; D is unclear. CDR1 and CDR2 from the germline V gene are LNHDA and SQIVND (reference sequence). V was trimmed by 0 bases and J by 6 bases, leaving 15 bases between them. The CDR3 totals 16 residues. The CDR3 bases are TGTGCCAGTAGTATAGATGGGCGATGGCCTAGCAATGAGCAGTTCTTC. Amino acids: CASSIDGRWPSNEQFF.

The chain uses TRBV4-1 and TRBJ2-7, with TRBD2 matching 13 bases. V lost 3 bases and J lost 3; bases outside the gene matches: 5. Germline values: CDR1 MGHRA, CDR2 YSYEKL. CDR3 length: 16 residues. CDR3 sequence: CASSQAWTSGSYEQYF. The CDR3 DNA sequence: TGCGCCAGCAGCCAGGCTTGGACTAGCGGGAGCTACGAGCAGTACTTC.

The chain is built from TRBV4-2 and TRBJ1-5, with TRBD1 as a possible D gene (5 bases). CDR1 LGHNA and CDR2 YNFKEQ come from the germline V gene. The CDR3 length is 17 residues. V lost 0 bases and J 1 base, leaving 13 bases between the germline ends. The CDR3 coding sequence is TGTGCCAGCAGCCAAGATGCGGGGCCTGGGAGCAATCAGCCCCAGCATTTT. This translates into CASSQDAGPGSNQPQHF.

In DNA, the CDR3 is TGTGCCACCAGCAGAGGGGACAGTGGAAACACCATATATTTT. This gives the protein CATSRGDSGNTIYF. The chain combines TRBV15 with TRBJ1-3; 7 nucleotides match TRBD1. J gave up 3 bases and V 1 base, and 0 bases lay outside the gene matches. CDR1 LNHNV and CDR2 YYDKDF come from the germline V gene (reference sequence). CDR3 size: 14 residues.

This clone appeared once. The CDR3 loop is CASSPIGSGRAGDEDTQYF. The DNA of the CDR3 is TGTGCCAGCAGTCCAATAGGTAGCGGGAGGGCCGGGGATGAAGATACGCAGTATTTT. The V gene is TRBV27, the J gene TRBJ2-3; TRBD2 matches 11 bases. Trimming cost V 5 bases and J 5 bases; bases outside gene matches: 18. The CDR3 runs 19 residues. Germline V gene sequence: CDR1 MNHEY, CDR2 SMNVEV (reference sequence).

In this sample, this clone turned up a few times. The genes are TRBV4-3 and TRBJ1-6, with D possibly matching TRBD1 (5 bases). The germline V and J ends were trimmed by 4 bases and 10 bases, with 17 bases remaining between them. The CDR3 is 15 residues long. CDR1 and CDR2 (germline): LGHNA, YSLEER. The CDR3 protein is CASSRDRLLRSPLHF. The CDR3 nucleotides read TGCGCCAGCAGCCGAGACAGACTCCTCAGATCACCCCTCCACTTT.

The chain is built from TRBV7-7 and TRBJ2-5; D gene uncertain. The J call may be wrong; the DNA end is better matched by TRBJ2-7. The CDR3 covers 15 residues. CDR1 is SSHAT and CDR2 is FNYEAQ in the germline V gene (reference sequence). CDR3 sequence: CASSPDRGRVYEQYF. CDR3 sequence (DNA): TGTGCCAGCAGCCCGGACCGAGGTCGGGTGTACGAGCAGTACTTC.

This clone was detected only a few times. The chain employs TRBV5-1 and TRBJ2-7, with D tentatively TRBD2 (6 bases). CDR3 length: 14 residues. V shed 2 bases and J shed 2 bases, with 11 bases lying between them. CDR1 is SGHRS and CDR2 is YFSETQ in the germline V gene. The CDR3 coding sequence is TGCGCCAGCAGCTTAGGGACTCGCCCCTACGAGCAGTACTTC. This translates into CASSLGTRPYEQYF.

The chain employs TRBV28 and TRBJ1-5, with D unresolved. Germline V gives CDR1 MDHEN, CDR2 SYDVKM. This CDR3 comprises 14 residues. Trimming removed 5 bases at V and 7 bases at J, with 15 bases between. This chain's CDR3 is CASSARVRLQPQHF. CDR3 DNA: TGTGCCAGCAGTGCAAGGGTTCGGCTACAGCCCCAGCATTTT.